This T cell receptor beta chain was sequenced during a study of T-cell reconstitution after alpha-beta-depleted transplantation in children. The CDR3 length is 18 residues. V shed 0 bases and J 2 bases; nucleotides not matched to a gene: 4. The germline CDR1 and CDR2 sequences are SGHTA and FQGNSA. Preparation of the TCRbeta library used unique molecular identifiers. TCRdb used MiXCR to reprocess the PCR reads, holding one entry per CDR3 protein. The repertoire holds 250,000 to 400,000 distinct CDR3 sequences, with 23% as singletons. The rearrangement joins TRBV7-2 to TRBJ2-1; 13 bases are a match to TRBD2. This specimen was PBMCs, mostly from graft donor cells, taken 180 days after TCRalphabeta/CD19-depleted stem cell transplant. This receptor was identified in a male patient aged 10-17 years who had a stem cell transplant for acute lymphoblastic leukemia, so the T cells may come from the graft donor. The CDR3 protein is CASSLASTSGRAYNEQFF. CDR3 bases: TGTGCCAGCAGCTTAGCGAGTACTAGCGGGAGGGCCTACAATGAGCAGTTCTTC.